This T cell receptor beta chain was obtained from a study of molecular identifiers for immune sequencing clone quantification (dated by TCRdb to 2016 to 2019). In the study overall: In a replicate experiment, RNA from about 20,000 or 100,000 naive CD8 T cells was split into five aliquots, four of which were sequenced. The study was a methods study using CD8 T cells to benchmark molecular-identifier clustering-based TCR repertoire sequencing (MIDCIRS) and TCR RNA copy counting. Study-level results and caveats: When barcode sub-clustering was not used, chimeric consensus sequences inflated TCR diversity, with chimeras reaching as high as 47%. In CMV-specific effector cells, over 99% of molecules were held by clones above 20 RNA copies, whereas under 1% of molecules were held by such clones in naive cells. Spiked-in Jurkat TCR RNA equal to a single cell's worth was reported to be detectable even within 1,100,000 naive CD8 T cells. Modeling estimated 3 to 3.5 recovered TCR RNA copies per cell, compared with about ten by digital PCR, which implies about 30% capture efficiency. The naive libraries included spiked-in Jurkat TCR RNA (10 copies' worth), and this Jurkat TCR RNA is not part of the donor repertoire. Identical TCR molecules sharing a barcode could cause highly expanded clone sizes to be underestimated.

Libraries of naive CD8 T cells were built from around 20,000 to 1,000,000 sorted cells, with 10%, 30% or 50% of the purified RNA used. Naive CD8 T cells, defined as CD8+CD4-CCR7+CD45RA+, were FACS-sorted into RLT Plus buffer on a BD FACSAria II. Detection sensitivity was tested by spiking Jurkat RNA equal to about eleven TCR copies' worth into samples containing about 20,000-1,100,000 naive CD8 T cells. CD8 T cells were enriched using RosetteSep CD8+ T Cell Enrichment Cocktail and Ficoll-Paque, and the enriched cells then underwent ACK red cell lysis. Library generation was performed with PCR. Sequencing took place on a NextSeq 500. Bulk TCR libraries were generated as previously described, with the TCR primers listed in Table S5 used. Total RNA was purified with the Qiagen AllPrep DNA/RNA kit. Before analysis, reads from multiple sequencing runs of one library were combined. The paper's processing steps were these. Reads were retained only if the reads had an exact TCR constant sequence, and the retained reads were trimmed to 150 nt and grouped according to their 12-nt molecular barcodes. Reads within each barcode group were sub-clustered using a 15% Levenshtein threshold, and quality-weighted consensus sequences were constructed for each RNA molecule. Non-functional sequences were discarded, and so were lower-count sequences lying one edit away from another sequence. Based on a fit of two negative binomial distributions, barcode sub-clusters having less than 20% of the maximum read count were discarded. TCRdb handled the public reads itself, with Q25 trimming in fastp and clone calling in MiXCR, and kept productive beta chains. Records with the same CDR3 protein are collapsed into one entry carrying the most frequent genes and DNA. The V and J calls were not made by the authors but by TCRdb's processing. The sample table lists about half a million distinct CDR3 sequences, 25% of them with a count of one. 0.7% to 0.9% of the sample is in the top ten clones.

A word on this clonotype: Its antigen is unknown. No base qualities exist here, and no much larger clone lies one base off it.

Clipping removes 5 bases from V and 9 bases from J, with 10 as the unmatched junction base count. The CDR3 has 15 amino acids, counting the end cysteine and phenylalanine. The kept DNA is CDR3 alone, 45 bases in frame from the first base. The sample taken for sequencing was naive CD8+ T cells from blood, with Jurkat cell RNA spiked in. The cell subset or site label corresponds to: FACS-sorted CD8+CD4-CCR7+CD45RA+ naive T cells. Rearrangement joined TRBV12-3 or TRBV12-4 to TRBJ1-6; TRBD1 aligns with 7 central bases. The origin of this receptor is a human donor in good health. Some libraries in this study had Jurkat cell RNA spiked in. The bases are TGTGCCAGCAGTCCGTCGACAGGGATACTTTCACCCCTCCACTTT. Protein translation: CASSPSTGILSPLHF.